A selection of T cell receptor beta chains follows, all from one sample in a study of Graves' ophthalmopathy and Graves' hyperthyroidism. TCRdb re-called the multiplex PCR reads through MiXCR, storing one row per CDR3 protein. The data contain about 480,000 distinct CDR3 sequences, approximately 14% of them singletons. Source material: blood. These receptors all come from a woman aged 25 to 39 with Graves' ophthalmopathy. Both conserved end residues are part of each CDR3. Fields, in order: J gene, D gene, V gene, CDR3 length, clone size, CDR3 DNA, CDR3 protein. A D gene is named only where the DNA matches it firmly. The listing skips clone size in some rows; elsewhere it reads once, few, many or a size class.

J: TRBJ2-7
D: -
V: TRBV20-1
length: 13
size: many
DNA: TGCAGTGCTACCTCCCTCGAGACAGGCGAGCAGTACTTC
CDR3: CSATSLETGEQYF

J: TRBJ2-2
D: -
V: TRBV12-3/TRBV12-4
length: 15
size: -
DNA: TGTGCCAGCAGTTCCGGGTTCGCGAACACCGGGGAGCTGTTTTTT
CDR3: CASSSGFANTGELFF

J: TRBJ2-5
D: -
V: TRBV6-5
length: 14
size: many
DNA: TGTGCCAGCAGGCGACGGAAGTACCAAGAGACCCAGTACTTC
CDR3: CASRRRKYQETQYF

J: TRBJ2-2
D: TRBD1
V: TRBV6-5
length: 15
size: many
DNA: TGTGCCAGCAGTTATGGGACAGGGTTAACCGGGGAGCTGTTTTTT
CDR3: CASSYGTGLTGELFF

J: TRBJ1-1
D: -
V: TRBV5-1
length: 16
size: -
DNA: TGCGCCAGCAGCTTGGCCGGAGGAGGGGCGAACACTGAATCTTTCTTT
CDR3: CASSLAGGGANTESFF

J: TRBJ1-5
D: -
V: TRBV30
length: 15
size: many
DNA: TGTGCCTGGAGTGTGGGCAGGGATAGCAATCAGCCCCAGCATTTT
CDR3: CAWSVGRDSNQPQHF

J: TRBJ1-2
D: TRBD1
V: TRBV12-3/TRBV12-4
length: 15
size: many
DNA: TGTGCCAGCAGTTTAGGACAGGGGGCTAACTATGGCTACACCTTC
CDR3: CASSLGQGANYGYTF

J: TRBJ1-5
D: -
V: TRBV28
length: 12
size: many
DNA: TGTGCCAGCAGTTTAAGAGAACGGGCCCAGCATTTT
CDR3: CASSLRERAQHF

J: TRBJ2-2
D: -
V: TRBV11-2
length: 16
size: -
DNA: TGTGCCAGCAGCTTAAGTGGGCGGGGCCTCACCGGGGAGCTGTTTTTT
CDR3: CASSLSGRGLTGELFF

J: TRBJ1-6
D: -
V: TRBV10-3
length: 15
size: many
DNA: TGTGCCATCAGTGAGTCAAGGGCGGAGAATTCACCCCTCCACTTT
CDR3: CAISESRAENSPLHF

J: TRBJ2-7
D: TRBD2
V: TRBV28
length: 14
size: many
DNA: TGTGCCAGCAGCCCCGGGGCGGGAGATTACGAGCAGTACTTC
CDR3: CASSPGAGDYEQYF

J: TRBJ1-1
D: -
V: TRBV28
length: 13
size: many
DNA: TGTGCCACTACCCACAGGGCCAGAGACGAAGCTTTCTTT
CDR3: CATTHRARDEAFF

J: TRBJ1-1
D: -
V: TRBV12-3/TRBV12-4
length: 13
size: many
DNA: TGTGCCAGCAGTTTAAAGAAGCGGTGGGCAGCTTTCTTT
CDR3: CASSLKKRWAAFF

J: TRBJ1-5
D: -
V: TRBV6-1
length: 16
size: -
DNA: TGTGCCAGCAGTCCGTGGGGACGATATAGCAATCAGCCCCAGCATTTT
CDR3: CASSPWGRYSNQPQHF